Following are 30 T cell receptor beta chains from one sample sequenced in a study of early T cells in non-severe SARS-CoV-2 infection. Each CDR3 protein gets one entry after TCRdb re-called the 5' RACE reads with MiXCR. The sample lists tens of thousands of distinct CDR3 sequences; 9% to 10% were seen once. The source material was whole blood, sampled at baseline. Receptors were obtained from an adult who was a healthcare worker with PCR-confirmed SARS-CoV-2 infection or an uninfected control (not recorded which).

CDR3 bases: TGTGCCAGCAGTTCACAGGGCCACGAGCAGTACTTC. Translating gives CASSSQGHEQYF. J is TRBJ2-7 and V is TRBV28, with a possible D match to TRBD1 (6 bases). Trimming cost V 4 bases and J 5 bases, with 9 bases left between them. The CDR3 spans 12 residues. Per germline, CDR1 MDHEN and CDR2 SYDVKM.

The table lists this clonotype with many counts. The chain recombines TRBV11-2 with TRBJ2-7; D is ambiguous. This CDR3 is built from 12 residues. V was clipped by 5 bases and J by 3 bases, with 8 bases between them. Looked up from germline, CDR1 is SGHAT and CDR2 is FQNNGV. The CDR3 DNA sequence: TGTGCCAGCAGCCGTATGAACTACGAGCAGTACTTC. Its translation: CASSRMNYEQYF.

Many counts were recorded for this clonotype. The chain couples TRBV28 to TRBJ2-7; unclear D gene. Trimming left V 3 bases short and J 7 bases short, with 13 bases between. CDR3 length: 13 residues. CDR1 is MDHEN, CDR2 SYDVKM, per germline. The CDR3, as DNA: TGTGCCAGCAGTTTTTTGGGCCTTGGAGAGCAGTACTTC. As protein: CASSFLGLGEQYF.

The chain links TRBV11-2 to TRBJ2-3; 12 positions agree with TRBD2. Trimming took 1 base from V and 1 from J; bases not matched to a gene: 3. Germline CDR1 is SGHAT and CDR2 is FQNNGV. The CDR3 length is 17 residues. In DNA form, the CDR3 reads TGTGCCAGCAGCTTAGCGACTAGCGGGAGCGGCACAGATACGCAGTATTTT. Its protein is CASSLATSGSGTDTQYF.

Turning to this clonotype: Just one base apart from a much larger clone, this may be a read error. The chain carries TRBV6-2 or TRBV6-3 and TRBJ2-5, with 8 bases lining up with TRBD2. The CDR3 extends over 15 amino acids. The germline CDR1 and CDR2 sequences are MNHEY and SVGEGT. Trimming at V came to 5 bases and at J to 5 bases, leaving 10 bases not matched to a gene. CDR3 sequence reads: CASSPTGLARETQYF. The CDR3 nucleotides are TGTGCCAGCAGTCCGACTGGACTAGCCCGGGAGACCCAGTACTTC.

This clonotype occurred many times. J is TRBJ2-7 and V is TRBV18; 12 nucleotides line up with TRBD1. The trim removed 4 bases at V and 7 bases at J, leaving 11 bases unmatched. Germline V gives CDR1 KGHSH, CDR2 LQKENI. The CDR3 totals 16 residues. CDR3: CASSLTPGQGAGEQYF. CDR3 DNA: TGTGCCAGCTCACTCACACCGGGACAGGGGGCCGGGGAGCAGTACTTC.

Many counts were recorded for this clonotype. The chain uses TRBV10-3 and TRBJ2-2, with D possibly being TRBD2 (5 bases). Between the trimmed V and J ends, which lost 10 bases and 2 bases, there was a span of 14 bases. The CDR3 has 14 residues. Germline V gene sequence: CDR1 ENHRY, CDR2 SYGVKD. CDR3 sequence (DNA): TGTGCCAGCACGAGGGAGATTAACACCGGGGAGCTGTTTTTT. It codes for CASTREINTGELFF.

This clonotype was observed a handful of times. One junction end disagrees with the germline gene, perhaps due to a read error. The CDR3 reads CSARDVDRVHF. The CDR3 DNA sequence: TGCAGTGCTAGAGACGTGGACAGGGTGCACTTC. This chain uses TRBV20-1 with TRBJ2-7, with 8 bases fitting TRBD1. CDR3 length equals 11 residues. Germline CDR1 reads DFQATT; CDR2 reads SNEGSKA (reference sequence).

Written as DNA, the CDR3 is TGTGCCAGCACTTGGGACAATGAGCAGTTCTTC. Amino acids: CASTWDNEQFF. V gene TRBV6-2 or TRBV6-3 combines with J gene TRBJ2-1, with D unresolved. This CDR3 spans 11 amino acids. The ends were cut back, 7 bases at V and 5 bases at J, with 6 bases in the middle. In germline, CDR1 is MNHEY, CDR2 SVGEGT.

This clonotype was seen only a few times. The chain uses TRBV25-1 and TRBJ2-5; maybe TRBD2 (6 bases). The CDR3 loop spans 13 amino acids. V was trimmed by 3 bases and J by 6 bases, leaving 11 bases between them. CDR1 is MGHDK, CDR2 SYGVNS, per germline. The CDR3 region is CASSDGGAKTQYF. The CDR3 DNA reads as TGTGCCAGCAGTGATGGCGGGGCCAAGACCCAGTACTTC. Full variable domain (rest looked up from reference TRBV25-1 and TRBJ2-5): EADIYQTPRYLVIGTGKKITLECSQTMGHDKMYWYQQDPGMELHLIHYSYGVNSTEKGDLSSESTVSRIRTEHFPLTLESARPSHTSQYLCASSDGGAKTQYFGPGTRLLVL.

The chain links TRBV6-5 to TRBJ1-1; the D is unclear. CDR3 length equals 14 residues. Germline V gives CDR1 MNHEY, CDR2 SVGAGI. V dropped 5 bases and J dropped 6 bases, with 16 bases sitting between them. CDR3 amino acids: CASSAGSRQAEAFF. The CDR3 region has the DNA TGTGCCAGCAGTGCGGGATCCCGTCAGGCTGAAGCTTTCTTT.

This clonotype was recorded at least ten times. CDR3 residues: CASSLVGDTQYF. The CDR3 bases are TGTGCCAGCAGCTTAGTCGGAGATACGCAGTATTTT. The chain combines TRBV7-2 with TRBJ2-3; no firm D call. Germline CDR1 reads SGHTA; CDR2 reads FQGNSA. V was trimmed by 1 base and J by 5 bases, leaving 4 bases between them. The CDR3 runs 12 residues.

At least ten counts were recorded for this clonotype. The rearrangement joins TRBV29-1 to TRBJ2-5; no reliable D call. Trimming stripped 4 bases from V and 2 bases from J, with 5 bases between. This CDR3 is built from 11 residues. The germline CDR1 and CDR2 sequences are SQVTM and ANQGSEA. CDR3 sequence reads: CSVVGQETQYF. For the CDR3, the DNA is TGCAGCGTTGTCGGTCAAGAGACCCAGTACTTC.

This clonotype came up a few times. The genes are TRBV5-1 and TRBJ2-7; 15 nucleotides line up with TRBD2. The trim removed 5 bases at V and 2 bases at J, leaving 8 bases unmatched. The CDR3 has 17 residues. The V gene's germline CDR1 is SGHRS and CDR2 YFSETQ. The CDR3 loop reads CASSTGTSGRRTYEQYF. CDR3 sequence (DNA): TGCGCCAGCAGTACCGGGACTAGCGGGAGGAGGACCTACGAGCAGTACTTC.

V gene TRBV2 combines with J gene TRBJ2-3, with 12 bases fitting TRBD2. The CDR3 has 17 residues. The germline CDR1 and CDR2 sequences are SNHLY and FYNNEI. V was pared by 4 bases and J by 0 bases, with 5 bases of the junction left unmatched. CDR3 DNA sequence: TGTGCCAGCAGTGCTGTTGGACTAGCGGGAAGCACAGATACGCAGTATTTT. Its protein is CASSAVGLAGSTDTQYF. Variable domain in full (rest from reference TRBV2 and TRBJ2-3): EPEVTQTPSHQVTQMGQEVILRCVPISNHLYFYWYRQILGQKVEFLVSFYNNEISEKSEIFDDQFSVERPDGSNFTLKIRSTKLEDSAMYFCASSAVGLAGSTDTQYFGPGTRLTVL.

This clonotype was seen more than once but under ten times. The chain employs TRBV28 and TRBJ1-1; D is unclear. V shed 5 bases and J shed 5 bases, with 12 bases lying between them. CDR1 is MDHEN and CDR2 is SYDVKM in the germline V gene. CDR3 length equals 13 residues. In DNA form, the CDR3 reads TGTGCCAGCAGTCCCCGGACGAGAACTGAAGCTTTCTTT. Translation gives CASSPRTRTEAFF.

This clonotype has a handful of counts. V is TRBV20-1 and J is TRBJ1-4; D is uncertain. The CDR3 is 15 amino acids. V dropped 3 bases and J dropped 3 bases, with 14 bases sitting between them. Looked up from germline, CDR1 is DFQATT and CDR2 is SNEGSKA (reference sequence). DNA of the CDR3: TGCAGTGCTAGTTCAGTCGGAGAAGCTAATGAAAAACTGTTTTTT. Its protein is CSASSVGEANEKLFF.

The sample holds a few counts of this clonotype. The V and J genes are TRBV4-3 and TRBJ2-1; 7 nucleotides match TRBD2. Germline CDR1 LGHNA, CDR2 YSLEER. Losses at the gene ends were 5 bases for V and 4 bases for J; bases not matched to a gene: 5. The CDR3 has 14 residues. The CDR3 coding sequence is TGCGCCAGCAGCTCGGGACTACCGTACAATGAGCAGTTCTTC. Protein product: CASSSGLPYNEQFF.

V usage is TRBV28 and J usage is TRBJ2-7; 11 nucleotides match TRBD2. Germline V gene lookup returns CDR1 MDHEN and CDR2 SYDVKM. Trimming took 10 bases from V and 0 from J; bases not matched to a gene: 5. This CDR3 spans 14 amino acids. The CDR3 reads CATWGLADSYEQYF. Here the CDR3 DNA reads TGTGCCACCTGGGGACTAGCGGACTCCTACGAGCAGTACTTC.

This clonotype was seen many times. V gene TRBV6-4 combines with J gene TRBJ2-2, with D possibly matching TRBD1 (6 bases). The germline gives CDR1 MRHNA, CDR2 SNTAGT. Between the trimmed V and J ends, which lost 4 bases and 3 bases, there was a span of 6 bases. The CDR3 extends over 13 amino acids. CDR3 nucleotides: TGTGCCAGCAGTGCAGGGGACACCGGGGAGCTGTTTTTT. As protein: CASSAGDTGELFF.

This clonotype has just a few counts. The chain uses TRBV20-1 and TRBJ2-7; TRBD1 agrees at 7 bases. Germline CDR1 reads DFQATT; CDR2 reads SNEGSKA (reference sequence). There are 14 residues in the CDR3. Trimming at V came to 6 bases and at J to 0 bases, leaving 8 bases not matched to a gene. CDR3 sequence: CSAHRGDSSYEQYF. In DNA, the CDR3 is TGCAGTGCCCACCGAGGGGACAGCTCCTACGAGCAGTACTTC.

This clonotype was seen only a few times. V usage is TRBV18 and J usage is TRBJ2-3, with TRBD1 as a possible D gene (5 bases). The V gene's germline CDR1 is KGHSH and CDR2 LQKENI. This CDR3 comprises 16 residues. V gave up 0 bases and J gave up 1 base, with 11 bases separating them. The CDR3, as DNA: TGTGCCAGCTCACCACCGGTCAACAGGCGCACAGATACGCAGTATTTT. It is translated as CASSPPVNRRTDTQYF.

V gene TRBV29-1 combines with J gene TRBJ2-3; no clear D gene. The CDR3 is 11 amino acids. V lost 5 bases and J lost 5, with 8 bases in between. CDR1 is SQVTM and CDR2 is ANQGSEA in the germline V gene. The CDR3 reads CSVLLVDTQYF. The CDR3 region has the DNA TGCAGCGTTCTGTTGGTAGATACGCAGTATTTT.

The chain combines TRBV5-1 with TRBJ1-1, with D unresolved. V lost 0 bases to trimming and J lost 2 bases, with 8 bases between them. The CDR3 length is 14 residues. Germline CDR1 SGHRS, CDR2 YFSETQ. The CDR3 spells CASSLGVRNTEAFF. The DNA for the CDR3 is TGCGCCAGCAGCTTGGGGGTCAGAAACACTGAAGCTTTCTTT.

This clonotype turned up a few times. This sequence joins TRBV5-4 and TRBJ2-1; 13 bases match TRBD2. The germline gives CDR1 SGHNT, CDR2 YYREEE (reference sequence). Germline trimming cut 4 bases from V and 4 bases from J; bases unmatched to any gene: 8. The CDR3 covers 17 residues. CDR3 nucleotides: TGTGCCAGCAGCCCGGCCACTAGCGGGAGGGGATACAATGAGCAGTTCTTC. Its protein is CASSPATSGRGYNEQFF.

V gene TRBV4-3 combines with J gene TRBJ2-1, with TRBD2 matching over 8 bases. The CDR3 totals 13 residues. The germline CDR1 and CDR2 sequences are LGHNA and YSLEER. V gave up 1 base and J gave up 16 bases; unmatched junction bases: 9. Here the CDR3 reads CASSQVSGTAIFF. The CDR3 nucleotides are TGCGCCAGCAGCCAAGTTAGCGGGACGGCAATTTTCTTC.

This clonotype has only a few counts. CDR3 sequence reads: CASSQTGENRQPQHF. The CDR3 bases are TGCGCCAGCAGTCAGACAGGGGAGAATCGTCAGCCCCAGCATTTT. The rearrangement joins TRBV5-1 to TRBJ1-5; 8 bases line up with TRBD1. With V trimmed by 5 bases and J by 6 bases, 10 bases remained unmatched. The CDR3 consists of 15 residues. Germline V CDR1 and CDR2: SGHRS, YFSETQ.

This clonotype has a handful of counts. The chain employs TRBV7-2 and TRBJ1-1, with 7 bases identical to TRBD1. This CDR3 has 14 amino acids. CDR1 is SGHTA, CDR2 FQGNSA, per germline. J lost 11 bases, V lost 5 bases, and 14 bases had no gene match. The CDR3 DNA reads TGTGCCAGCAGCCACTACAGGGGCGGTAGTGACGCTTTCTTT. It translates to CASSHYRGGSDAFF.

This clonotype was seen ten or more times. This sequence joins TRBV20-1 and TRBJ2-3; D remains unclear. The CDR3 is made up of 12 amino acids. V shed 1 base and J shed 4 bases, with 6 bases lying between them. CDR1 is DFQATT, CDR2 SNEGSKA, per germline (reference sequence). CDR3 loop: CSARVGADTQYF. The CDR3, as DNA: TGCAGTGCTAGAGTGGGTGCAGATACGCAGTATTTT.

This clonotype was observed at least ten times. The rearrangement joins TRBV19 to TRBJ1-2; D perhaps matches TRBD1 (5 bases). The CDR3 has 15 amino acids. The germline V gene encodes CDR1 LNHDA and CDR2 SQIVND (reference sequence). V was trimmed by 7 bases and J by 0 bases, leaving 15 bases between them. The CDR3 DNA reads TGTGCCAGTACTTACGCAGGGCGAACTAACTATGGCTACACCTTC. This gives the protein CASTYAGRTNYGYTF. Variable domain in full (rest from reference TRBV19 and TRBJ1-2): DGGITQSPKYLFRKEGQNVTLSCEQNLNHDAMYWYRQDPGQGLRLIYYSQIVNDFQKGDIAEGYSVSREKKESFPLTVTSAQKNPTAFYLCASTYAGRTNYGYTFGSGTRLTVV.